These 9 T cell receptor beta chains were sequenced from one sample in a study of cytomegalovirus exposure and HLA in healthy donors. Clones were sequenced by immunoSEQ multiplex PCR, and TCRdb holds only the in-frame ones, with some missing. The table lists about 240,000 clones, more than 75% of them singletons. Sequencing used PBMCs. Receptors were obtained from a man younger than 30 in good health and CMV-seronegative.

This chain connects TRBV6-1 to TRBJ2-7, with TRBD1 as a possible D gene (6 bases). CDR1 MNHNS and CDR2 SASEGT come from the germline V gene. Trimming left V 4 bases short and J 3 bases short, with 16 bases between. This CDR3 is built from 15 residues. CDR3 protein: CASSVQGRAIYEQYF. CDR3 nucleotide sequence: TGTGCCAGCAGTGTACAGGGCCGGGCAATCTACGAGCAGTACTTC.

The chain couples TRBV30 to TRBJ1-2; 8 positions match TRBD1. The CDR3 contains 17 residues. Germline trimming cut 0 bases from V and 2 bases from J; bases unmatched to any gene: 11. In germline, CDR1 is GTSNPN, CDR2 SVGIG (reference sequence). The CDR3 region is CAWSVRTGTWVNYGYTF. CDR3 in DNA: TGTGCCTGGAGTGTCAGGACAGGGACGTGGGTAAACTATGGCTACACCTTC.

The chain combines TRBV27 with TRBJ2-6; 7 bases map to TRBD1. Germline loops: CDR1 MNHEY, CDR2 SMNVEV (reference sequence). V gave up 5 bases and J gave up 2 bases; unmatched junction bases: 3. The length of the CDR3 is 15 residues. The CDR3 DNA reads TGTGCCAGCAGTCTAAGGGGGCCTGGGGCCAACGTCCTGACTTTC. Translated: CASSLRGPGANVLTF.

The genes are TRBV28 and TRBJ2-7; TRBD2 is a possible D gene (6 bases). Trimming left V 5 bases short and J 6 bases short, with 17 bases between. In germline, CDR1 is MDHEN, CDR2 SYDVKM. The CDR3 sequence is 14 residues long. This CDR3 is CASSRGGDPPEQYF. In DNA, the CDR3 is TGTGCCAGCAGTCGCGGCGGGGACCCTCCCGAGCAGTACTTC.

The gene calls are TRBV5-1 and TRBJ1-3; tentatively, D is TRBD1 (6 bases). The CDR3 spans 17 residues. Trimming cost V 0 bases and J 4 bases, with 17 bases left between them. In germline, CDR1 is SGHRS, CDR2 YFSETQ. Here the CDR3 DNA reads TGCGCCAGCAGCTTGGACGGTCGGACAGTAGCAGGAAACACCATATATTTT. It encodes CASSLDGRTVAGNTIYF.

This rearrangement joins TRBV2 to TRBJ2-1; 8 bases map to TRBD2. Germline V CDR1 and CDR2: SNHLY, FYNNEI. The CDR3 is 15 amino acids. Trimming took 6 bases from V and 10 from J; bases not matched to a gene: 14. DNA for the CDR3: TGTGCCAGCAGGGGCAGTAGCGGGAACCCGCCCGAGCAGTTCTTC. It encodes CASRGSSGNPPEQFF. Combining the CDR3 with reference TRBV2 and TRBJ2-1 gives the whole variable domain EPEVTQTPSHQVTQMGQEVILRCVPISNHLYFYWYRQILGQKVEFLVSFYNNEISEKSEIFDDQFSVERPDGSNFTLKIRSTKLEDSAMYFCASRGSSGNPPEQFFGPGTRLTVL.

The chain uses TRBV4-3 and TRBJ2-5; D is possibly TRBD2 (6 bases). Per the germline V gene, CDR1 is LGHNA and CDR2 is YSLEER. This CDR3 region has 16 residues. V gave up 3 bases and J gave up 4 bases, with 18 bases separating them. The CDR3 coding sequence is TGCGCCAGCAGCCATGGGGCGGGGAACTGGGGAGAGACCCAGTACTTC. It yields the protein CASSHGAGNWGETQYF.

The rearrangement uses TRBV28 and TRBJ2-7; D is possibly TRBD2 (6 bases). CDR1 is MDHEN and CDR2 is SYDVKM in the germline V gene. V was pared by 9 bases and J by 0 bases, with 15 bases between. The CDR3 sequence is 14 residues long. DNA of the CDR3: TGTGCCAGGCGAGGGCGGGATGGCTCCTACGAGCAGTACTTC. Its translation: CARRGRDGSYEQYF.

This sequence joins TRBV4-3 and TRBJ1-1; 11 bases agree with TRBD1. Germline values: CDR1 LGHNA, CDR2 YSLEER. After removal of 0 bases from V and 2 bases from J, the junction contained 11 bases not matched to a gene. CDR3 length: 19 amino acids. The CDR3 region is CASSQDFLGQGVVNTEAFF. For the CDR3, the DNA is TGCGCCAGCAGCCAAGATTTTTTGGGACAGGGGGTGGTCAACACTGAAGCTTTCTTT.